These 9 T cell receptor beta chains came from one sample sequenced in a study of cytotoxic CD8 clonotypes in ibrutinib-treated CLL. Profiled with immunoSEQ multiplex PCR; TCRdb holds only in-frame clones, not every one. Here the sample spans about 200,000 clones, around 75% being singletons. The sequences come from PBMCs, collected after 12 months of ibrutinib treatment. Receptors originate from a human donor with chronic lymphocytic leukemia.

The chain carries TRBV30 and TRBJ2-3, with 9 bases fitting TRBD2. Germline lookup yields CDR1 GTSNPN and CDR2 SVGIG (reference sequence). Trimming cost V 3 bases and J 4 bases; bases outside gene matches: 2. The CDR3 has 13 residues. The DNA of the CDR3 is TGTGCCTGGAGACGGACTAGCGCAGATACGCAGTATTTT. Translation: CAWRRTSADTQYF.

This clone was counted between two and nine times. The sample carries other DNA sequences with the same CDR3. V gene TRBV7-3 combines with J gene TRBJ2-1, with TRBD2 matching 7 bases. Germline V gives CDR1 SGHTA, CDR2 FQGTGA. With V trimmed by 2 bases and J by 2 bases, 0 bases remained unmatched. This CDR3 contains 14 residues. Written as DNA, the CDR3 is TGTGCCAGCAGCTTAGCGGGGGCCTACAATGAGCAGTTCTTC. As protein: CASSLAGAYNEQFF.

This clone appeared a single time. The V call is TRBV27, the J call TRBJ1-2; unclear D gene. The V end lost 4 bases, the J end lost 3 bases, and 6 bases lay between the germline ends. Per germline, CDR1 MNHEY and CDR2 SMNVEV (reference sequence). The CDR3 is 12 amino acids. CDR3 in DNA: TGTGCCAGCAGTTCCGGTTACTATGGCTACACCTTC. This translates into CASSSGYYGYTF.

This sequence joins TRBV5-1 and TRBJ1-2; D is unresolved. In germline, CDR1 is SGHRS, CDR2 YFSETQ. CDR3 size: 14 residues. V lost 6 bases and J 3 bases, leaving 15 bases between the germline ends. CDR3 sequence (DNA): TGCGCCAGCACAAGGGAGGTCTGGGACTATGGCTACACCTTC. Translated, it gives CASTREVWDYGYTF.

The gene calls are TRBV30 and TRBJ1-1; possible D gene TRBD1, 5 bases. The CDR3 is made up of 13 amino acids. V lost 5 bases and J lost 4, with 14 bases in between. Per germline, CDR1 GTSNPN and CDR2 SVGIG (reference sequence). In nucleotides, the CDR3 is TGTGCCTGGGCGGCAGGGCCGGCCACTGAAGCTTTCTTT. It translates to CAWAAGPATEAFF. The full variable domain, completed using reference TRBV30 and TRBJ1-1, is SQTIHQWPATLVQPVGSPLSLECTVEGTSNPNLYWYRQAAGRGLQLLFYSVGIGQISSEVPQNLSASRPQDRQFILSSKKLLLSDSGFYLCAWAAGPATEAFFGQGTRLTVV.

The chain combines TRBV14 with TRBJ1-2; TRBD1 might be the D (5 bases). This CDR3 contains 16 residues. V lost 4 bases to trimming and J lost 2 bases, with 17 bases between them. The germline V gene encodes CDR1 SGHDN and CDR2 FVKESK. The CDR3 coding sequence is TGTGCCAGCAGCCCTGTAGGAGGGGCTTCCAACTATGGCTACACCTTC. Its translation is CASSPVGGASNYGYTF.

This clone was detected only a few times. V usage is TRBV7-2 and J usage is TRBJ2-7, with D unclear. The V end was cut by 8 bases, the J end by 1 base, with 6 bases between. This CDR3 has 11 amino acids. Germline V gives CDR1 SGHTA, CDR2 FQGNSA. CDR3 amino acids: CASRGSYEQYF. CDR3 in DNA: TGTGCCAGCCGTGGGTCCTACGAGCAGTACTTC.

The chain combines TRBV28 with TRBJ1-2, with 10 bases lining up with TRBD1. The CDR3 extends over 14 amino acids. The germline V gene encodes CDR1 MDHEN and CDR2 SYDVKM. Trimming cost V 7 bases and J 6 bases; bases outside gene matches: 8. The CDR3 loop reads CASKFTGQGNGYTF. For the CDR3, the DNA is TGTGCCAGCAAGTTTACGGGACAGGGGAATGGCTACACCTTC.

This clone was counted a few times. The chain joins TRBV25-1 to TRBJ2-1, with 8 bases identical to TRBD2. J gave up 6 bases and V 5 bases, and 3 bases lay outside the gene matches. The germline V gene encodes CDR1 MGHDK and CDR2 SYGVNS. The CDR3 runs to 13 residues. This CDR3 is CASSKRGGNEQFF. The DNA of the CDR3 is TGTGCCAGCAGTAAACGGGGGGGCAATGAGCAGTTCTTC.